This T cell receptor (beta chain) was obtained from a study of T cells in Graves' hyperthyroidism and ophthalmopathy. Broader study findings: Most clonotypes expanded in thyroid above 0.001 were likewise present in blood.

This clonotype was seen a few times. Its antigen is currently unknown. Amplification targeted TCR beta CDR3 regions from RNA transcripts. First-round RT-PCR with HTBI primers amplified the TCR CDR3 region. MiXCR, run by TCRdb on the multiplex PCR reads, gives a single entry per CDR3 protein. The top ten hold around 20% of the sample, which has more than 500,000 distinct CDR3 sequences, about half seen once. Pregnant or lactating patients were excluded, as were those with uncontrolled infection or other autoimmune disease. Diagnoses were established using clinical symptoms, serum thyroxine and TRAb, thyroid ultrasound and orbital computed tomography. Germline V gene data show CDR1 as ENHRY and CDR2 as SYGVKD. Trimming at V came to 6 bases and at J to 8 bases, leaving 8 bases not matched to a gene. CDR3 length: 13 residues.

This chain connects TRBV10-3 to TRBJ2-5, with 8 bases identical to TRBD2. Material for sequencing was peripheral blood or thyroid tissue (not recorded which). The origin of this receptor is an adult woman with Graves' disease, either hyperthyroidism or ophthalmopathy (not recorded which). The CDR3 DNA sequence: TGTGCCATCAGAGGAGCGGGAGAGGCTACCCAGTACTTC. Residues: CAIRGAGEATQYF.